The text below deals with one T cell receptor (beta chain). The data stem from a study of blood T cell repertoires in COVID-19. Sequencing was performed with immunoSEQ multiplex PCR; in TCRdb, only in-frame clones are kept and a portion is missing. The sample carries approximately 160,000 clones, roughly 80% recorded once. V dropped 3 bases and J dropped 3 bases, with 11 bases sitting between them. Looked up from germline, CDR1 is KGHSH and CDR2 is LQKENI. This CDR3 is built from 14 residues. The chain couples TRBV18 to TRBJ1-2; weak D call: TRBD1 (6 bases). Material for sequencing was peripheral blood. This sequence was found in a man aged 18 to 29 with active or convalescent COVID-19. CDR3 DNA: TGTGCCAGCTCACCCCAACAGGGTGACTATGGCTACACCTTC. It is translated as CASSPQQGDYGYTF.